The clone carrying this T cell receptor (beta chain) was recorded only once. Its antigen is unknown. In germline, CDR1 is MGHRA, CDR2 YSYEKL. The length of the CDR3 is 14 residues. V lost 3 bases to trimming and J lost 7 bases; unmatched junction nucleotides: 2. This record comes from a study of cytomegalovirus exposure and HLA in healthy donors. Study-level findings and limits: Later, an analysis found that TCR clusters from the first cohort tended to co-occur in the 120 validation repertoires.

The protocol was immunoSEQ multiplex PCR, while the TCRdb copy is restricted to in-frame clones and leaves out a portion. The table lists some 210,000 clones, about nine tenths of them singletons, with about 2% in the top ten. The sequence was obtained from a woman aged 18-29 years in good health and CMV-seropositive. The sample taken for sequencing was PBMCs. The chain couples TRBV4-1 to TRBJ2-7; 14 nucleotides align to TRBD2. CDR3 nucleotides: TGCGCCAGCAGCCAGGGACTAGCGGGAGAAGAGCAGTACTTC. The encoded protein is CASSQGLAGEEQYF.